This T cell receptor beta chain was profiled in a study of cytomegalovirus exposure and HLA in healthy donors. Findings and limits, study-wide: The authors enumerated roughly 180 TCR beta chains as linked to cytomegalovirus.

Concerning this clone: Its target is not known.

The PCR employed 60 Vbeta primers together with 13 Jbeta primers. Using immunoSEQ multiplex PCR, the repertoire was profiled, and TCRdb retains in-frame clones only, with some absent. This sample's clone table lists approximately 120,000 clones. The source material was PBMCs. The sequence was collected from a woman aged 60 to 75 in good health and CMV-seronegative.

CDR3 coding DNA: TGTGCCAGCAGCCCTACAGGGGTCAATAATGAAAAACTGTTTTTT. Amino acid sequence: CASSPTGVNNEKLFF. V and J are TRBV6-5 and TRBJ1-4; 7 bases map to TRBD1. CDR1 and CDR2 from the germline V gene are MNHEY and SVGAGI. This CDR3 is built from 15 residues. The trim removed 6 bases at V and 4 bases at J, leaving 8 bases unmatched.